This T cell receptor beta chain is from a study of blood T cell repertoires in COVID-19. The overall study: Some COVID-19 samples were acute and others convalescent; all came from the United States, Italy and Spain. PBMCs, B-cell-depleted T cells, or T cells provided the cDNA or gDNA that made up the material.

V lost 4 bases and J 1 base, leaving 5 bases between the germline ends. The CDR3 totals 12 residues. Sequenced by immunoSEQ multiplex PCR; TCRdb stores in-frame clones only, minus some. The sample lists fewer than 300,000 clones, approximately 85% occurring once. Recruited during active infection, patients (from Seattle) were subsequently followed longitudinally. The sequence came from a human donor with COVID-19, enrolled during active disease. The donor label of this sample is uncertain. The sample comprised peripheral blood. The chain joins TRBV12-3 or TRBV12-4 to TRBJ2-7; D ambiguous. CDR3 coding DNA: TGTGCCAGCAGTTCACAGTCCTACGAGCAGTACTTC. This gives the protein CASSSQSYEQYF.